The entry below gives a single T cell receptor (beta chain) sequence along with its context. The antigen remains undetermined. This sample was included in a study of graft-versus-host responses after intestinal transplantation. About the research overall: Anti-thymocyte globulin induction was given to all recipients, followed by tacrolimus and steroids for two to four years.

J gave up 8 bases and V 3 bases, and 10 bases lay outside the gene matches. Germline loops: CDR1 SGHTS, CDR2 YDEGEE. This CDR3 contains 15 residues. General study results and limits: Investigators detected GvH clones in recipient marrow, with some emerging earlier in ileum or blood. Peak circulating GvH clone levels were associated with early post-transplant HvG declines. In patients with graft-donor T cell macrochimerism, allograft graft-versus-host to host-versus-graft clonal ratios were high.

Profiling relied on immunoSEQ multiplex PCR, and the TCRdb table lists in-frame clones only, not all of them. The sample has around 100,000 clones, more than 75% seen once. This TCR came from a human donor who was the organ donor for an intestinal transplant. This specimen consisted of unstimulated CD4+ T cells sorted from spleen or lymph node cells, obtained before transplant. J is TRBJ2-1 and V is TRBV5-8; 8 nucleotides match TRBD1. The CDR3: CASSSGQGGLYEQFF. CDR3 coding DNA: TGTGCCAGCAGCTCAGGACAGGGTGGTTTGTATGAGCAGTTCTTC.